This TCR beta chain was observed in a study of control samples from healthy donors and cancer patients. V trimming: 5 bases; J trimming: 6 bases; junction bases outside the gene matches: 6. Germline V CDR1 and CDR2: SGHTA, FQGNSA. The CDR3 spans 15 residues. This clone was seen only once. Sequencing used immunoSEQ multiplex PCR; TCRdb keeps in-frame clones, though not all of them. The sample yields around 74,000 clones, 92% seen once. The chain uses TRBV7-2 and TRBJ1-4; 10 bases line up with TRBD1. Sequencing used blood. The clonotype originates from a woman in her sixties in good health. This CDR3 is CASSARQGADEKLFF. The CDR3 nucleotides are TGTGCCAGCAGCGCCCGACAGGGGGCGGATGAAAAACTGTTTTTT.